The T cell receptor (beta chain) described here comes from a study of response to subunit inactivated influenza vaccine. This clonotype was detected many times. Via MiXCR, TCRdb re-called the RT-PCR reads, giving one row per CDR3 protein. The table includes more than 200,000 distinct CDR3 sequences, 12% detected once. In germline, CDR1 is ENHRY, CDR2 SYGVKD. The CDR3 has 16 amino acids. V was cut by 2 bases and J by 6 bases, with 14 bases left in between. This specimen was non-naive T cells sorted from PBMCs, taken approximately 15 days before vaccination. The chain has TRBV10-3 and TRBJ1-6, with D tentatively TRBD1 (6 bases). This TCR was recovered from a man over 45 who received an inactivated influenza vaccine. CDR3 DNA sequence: TGTGCCATCAGTGAGGCCCTAAGGGGGAGTAATTCACCCCTCCACTTT. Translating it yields CAISEALRGSNSPLHF.